This TCR beta chain was recovered during a study of T cells in Graves' hyperthyroidism and ophthalmopathy. Study observations and caveats: The majority of expanded thyroid clonotypes above 0.001 also appeared in blood. A model using 13 V-J features told ophthalmopathy apart from stable hyperthyroidism.

10 ml of fresh peripheral blood supplied the PBMCs. From RNA transcripts, TCR beta CDR3 regions were amplified. The HTBI primer set served for first-round RT-PCR of the TCR CDR3. TCRdb reprocessed the multiplex PCR reads with MiXCR, giving one entry per CDR3 protein. Of fewer than 650,000 distinct CDR3 sequences detected, 14% appear once; the ten largest clones hold around 7%. This clonotype was seen a few times. Antigen unknown. The CDR3 runs to 15 residues. V gave up 3 bases and J gave up 3 bases; unmatched junction bases: 7. CDR1 is LGHNA, CDR2 YSLEER, per germline. This TCR was recovered from a woman under 30 with Graves' ophthalmopathy. Sequenced sample: blood. V and J are TRBV4-3 and TRBJ2-7, with 8 bases aligning to TRBD2. The CDR3 here is CASSQAREGLYEQYF. The CDR3 DNA sequence: TGCGCCAGCAGCCAGGCCCGGGAGGGCCTCTACGAGCAGTACTTC.